This is a list of T cell receptor beta chains from one sample in a study of identical twins. TCRdb used MiXCR to reprocess the 5' RACE reads, holding one entry per CDR3 protein. Of more than 600,000 distinct CDR3 sequences listed, 15% to 20% were seen once; the top ten hold 13%. This sample also appeared in a second study, on T cells expressing NK-cell markers.

Sequenced: PBMCs. These receptors were taken from a woman in her late teens or twenties in good health. Both conserved end residues are part of each CDR3. D genes are given only for firm matches. Only part of the rows carry a size: once, few, many, or a class if the clone is expanded.

CDR3 length,clone size,D gene,V gene,J gene,CDR3 protein,CDR3 DNA
14,-,TRBD2,TRBV29-1,TRBJ2-5,CSTDSQRGGKTQYF,TGCAGCACCGACTCACAGCGGGGGGGGAAGACCCAGTACTTC
14,many,TRBD1,TRBV6-1,TRBJ1-1,CASSGQGQNTEAFF,TGTGCCAGCAGTGGACAGGGCCAGAACACTGAAGCTTTCTTT
17,-,-,TRBV19,TRBJ2-1,CASSIGARDGFLGEQFF,TGTGCCAGTAGTATTGGCGCCCGGGACGGGTTCCTGGGTGAGCAGTTCTTC
12,-,TRBD1,TRBV12-3/TRBV12-4,TRBJ2-1,CASSPGTGNDVF,TGTGCCAGCAGTCCCGGGACAGGGAACGATGTCTTC
16,-,TRBD2,TRBV7-7,TRBJ2-3,CASSLALSGGQDTQYF,TGTGCTAGCAGCTTAGCGCTCAGCGGGGGGCAAGATACGCAGTATTTT
15,-,TRBD2,TRBV6-2/TRBV6-3,TRBJ2-1,CASRPGTSGREGQFF,TGTGCCAGCAGGCCCGGGACTAGCGGGAGAGAAGGGCAGTTCTTC
14,-,TRBD2,TRBV20-1,TRBJ2-2,CSAASGRGGGELFF,TGCAGTGCTGCGAGCGGGAGGGGAGGCGGGGAGCTGTTTTTT
13,-,-,TRBV24-1,TRBJ2-3,CATSDSGASTQYF,TGTGCCACCAGTGATTCTGGGGCCAGTACGCAGTATTTT
16,-,-,TRBV6-5,TRBJ1-1,CASSYSWGRGNTEAFF,TGTGCCAGCAGTTACTCTTGGGGCAGGGGGAACACTGAAGCTTTCTTT
15,-,TRBD1,TRBV7-9,TRBJ1-6,CASSIDRVSGSPLHF,TGTGCCAGCAGCATAGACAGGGTCTCGGGTTCACCCCTCCACTTT
13,few,-,TRBV5-1,TRBJ1-2,CASSQTDLRGYTF,TGCGCCAGCAGCCAGACAGATCTTCGCGGCTACACCTTC
15,-,TRBD1,TRBV2,TRBJ2-3,CASSGQGFTVDTQYF,TGTGCCAGCAGTGGACAGGGCTTTACGGTAGATACGCAGTATTTT
14,-,-,TRBV6-1,TRBJ2-1,CASSGGGAHNEQFF,TGTGCCAGCAGTGGAGGAGGGGCCCACAATGAGCAGTTCTTC
12,few,-,TRBV20-1,TRBJ1-2,CSAYRANYGYTF,TGCAGTGCTTACAGGGCCAACTATGGCTACACCTTC
15,few,TRBD2,TRBV6-5,TRBJ2-1,CASRYLAGLYNEQFF,TGTGCCAGCAGGTACCTAGCGGGGCTATACAATGAGCAGTTCTTC
16,few,TRBD2,TRBV12-3/TRBV12-4,TRBJ2-1,CASSEVSGRAYNEQFF,TGTGCCAGCAGTGAGGTTAGCGGGAGAGCGTACAATGAGCAGTTCTTC
15,many,-,TRBV4-3,TRBJ2-7,CASSQTRDGSYEQYF,TGCGCCAGCAGCCAAACCCGGGACGGGTCCTACGAGCAGTACTTC
13,-,TRBD1,TRBV27,TRBJ2-4,CASRQGAKNIQYF,TGTGCCAGCAGACAGGGGGCCAAAAACATTCAGTACTTC
15,-,TRBD2,TRBV20-1,TRBJ2-7,CSAIKGSGSSHEQYF,TGCAGTGCAATAAAGGGTAGCGGGAGCTCCCACGAGCAGTACTTC
15,few,TRBD1,TRBV7-2,TRBJ1-1,CASSLVGQVPGIAFF,TGTGCCAGCAGCTTAGTGGGACAGGTTCCGGGAATAGCTTTCTTT
13,few,TRBD1,TRBV29-1,TRBJ2-5,CSVKQGDQETQYF,TGCAGCGTAAAACAGGGGGATCAAGAGACCCAGTACTTC
19,-,TRBD2,TRBV15,TRBJ2-1,CATSRPRGSGSMSYNEQFF,TGTGCCACCAGCCGACCCCGAGGTAGCGGGAGTATGTCCTACAATGAGCAGTTCTTC
13,few,TRBD2,TRBV20-1,TRBJ2-7,CSALPSGTEIKYF,TGCAGTGCTTTACCTAGCGGGACAGAAATAAAGTACTTC
15,-,TRBD1,TRBV6-5,TRBJ2-1,CASSYQGVSYNEQFF,TGTGCCAGCAGTTACCAGGGGGTCTCCTACAATGAGCAGTTCTTC
13,few,-,TRBV7-2,TRBJ2-1,CASSLVVRGEQFF,TGTGCCAGCAGCTTAGTGGTAAGGGGGGAGCAGTTCTTC
14,few,-,TRBV5-1,TRBJ1-2,CASSRVGSNYGYTF,TGCGCCAGCAGCAGGGTCGGATCTAACTATGGCTACACCTTC
16,few,-,TRBV9,TRBJ1-2,CASSPGPRADDYGYTF,TGTGCCAGCAGCCCAGGACCAAGGGCCGATGACTATGGCTACACCTTC
14,-,-,TRBV12-3/TRBV12-4,TRBJ1-2,CASRSDSQPYGYTF,TGTGCCAGCAGGTCGGACAGCCAGCCCTATGGCTACACCTTC
16,-,-,TRBV20-1,TRBJ1-3,CSARDRPDGLLNTIYF,TGCAGTGCTAGAGATCGTCCCGACGGACTACTAAACACCATATATTTT
14,few,-,TRBV7-8,TRBJ1-4,CASSFRRADEKLFF,TGTGCCAGCAGCTTCCGCAGGGCTGATGAAAAACTGTTTTTT
15,-,TRBD1,TRBV20-1,TRBJ1-5,CSASSTGGVNQPQHF,TGCAGTGCTTCATCGACAGGGGGCGTCAATCAGCCCCAGCATTTT
12,few,-,TRBV20-1,TRBJ1-1,CSAPGPGTEAFF,TGCAGTGCTCCGGGGCCGGGCACTGAAGCTTTCTTT
13,few,TRBD1,TRBV6-1,TRBJ1-2,CASRRDRGHGYTF,TGTGCCAGCAGACGGGACAGGGGGCATGGCTACACCTTC
14,-,TRBD2,TRBV20-1,TRBJ2-3,CSATLAGGTDTQYF,TGCAGTGCTACACTAGCGGGGGGAACAGATACGCAGTATTTT
16,few,TRBD2,TRBV5-1,TRBJ2-3,CASSLASGRLTDTQYF,TGCGCCAGCAGCTTGGCTAGCGGGAGGTTGACAGATACGCAGTATTTT
17,few,TRBD1,TRBV5-1,TRBJ2-1,CASPRDRDPRSYNEQFF,TGCGCCAGCCCTCGGGACAGGGATCCCCGGTCCTACAATGAGCAGTTCTTC
14,-,-,TRBV7-2,TRBJ2-7,CASSLEIWGYEQYF,TGTGCCAGCAGCTTAGAGATATGGGGGTACGAGCAGTACTTC
14,once,-,TRBV7-2,TRBJ2-3,CASTPRQGTDTQYF,TGTGCCAGCACCCCCCGCCAGGGCACAGATACGCAGTATTTT
14,-,TRBD1,TRBV6-5,TRBJ1-2,CASSSQGAVGGYTF,TGTGCCAGCAGTTCCCAGGGGGCAGTCGGGGGCTACACCTTC
15,-,TRBD2,TRBV2,TRBJ2-1,CASRRSSGGNNEQFF,TGTGCCAGCAGGAGGTCTAGCGGGGGCAACAATGAGCAGTTCTTC
16,many,-,TRBV5-5,TRBJ2-3,CASSLDGSGFTDTQYF,TGTGCCAGCAGCTTGGATGGTAGCGGTTTCACAGATACGCAGTATTTT
14,few,TRBD1,TRBV7-9,TRBJ2-7,CASSSDRARNEQYF,TGTGCCAGCAGCTCTGACAGGGCGAGGAACGAGCAGTACTTC
13,-,TRBD1,TRBV20-1,TRBJ2-2,CSAPDRGSGELFF,TGCAGTGCACCGGACAGGGGAAGCGGGGAGCTGTTTTTT
16,few,TRBD2,TRBV6-5,TRBJ2-5,CASSYRSGLETETQYF,TGTGCCAGCAGTTATCGATCAGGACTAGAGACGGAGACCCAGTACTTC
13,-,TRBD1,TRBV20-1,TRBJ2-2,CSASDRGNGELFF,TGCAGTGCTTCAGACAGGGGAAACGGGGAGCTGTTTTTT
15,many,-,TRBV6-5,TRBJ2-2,CASSYDRSNTGELFF,TGTGCCAGCAGTTATGACAGATCGAACACCGGGGAGCTGTTTTTT
15,-,-,TRBV10-2,TRBJ1-6,CASRINWAGESPLHF,TGCGCCAGCAGGATAAATTGGGCAGGGGAATCACCCCTCCACTTT
14,-,-,TRBV2,TRBJ2-3,CARTRGGVTDTQYF,TGTGCCCGAACCCGCGGAGGAGTCACAGATACGCAGTATTTT
18,few,-,TRBV6-2/TRBV6-3,TRBJ2-5,CASSPRYHLWRDQETQYF,TGTGCCAGCAGCCCCCGGTACCATCTCTGGCGGGATCAAGAGACCCAGTACTTC
14,-,TRBD1,TRBV29-1,TRBJ2-7,CSGSGGTGNYEQYF,TGCAGCGGATCGGGCGGGACAGGGAACTACGAGCAGTACTTC
16,-,TRBD2,TRBV3-1,TRBJ2-1,CASSLTSETSYNEQFF,TGTGCCAGCAGCCTGACTAGCGAGACGTCCTACAATGAGCAGTTCTTC
14,-,-,TRBV5-6,TRBJ1-5,CASSLGAGDQPQHF,TGTGCCAGCAGCTTGGGGGCAGGGGATCAGCCCCAGCATTTT
16,few,TRBD2,TRBV20-1,TRBJ2-1,CSARTYQAGGADEQFF,TGCAGTGCTAGGACCTACCAAGCGGGAGGTGCCGATGAGCAGTTCTTC